A single sample gave rise to the 2 T cell receptor beta chains below, sequenced in a study of T cells in Graves' hyperthyroidism and ophthalmopathy. Using RNA transcripts as the source, TCR beta CDR3 regions were amplified. The HTBI primer set drove a first-round RT-PCR of the TCR CDR3. MiXCR, applied by TCRdb to the multiplex PCR reads, yields one record per CDR3 protein. The data contain approximately 370,000 distinct CDR3 sequences, about a sixth of them singletons. Sequencing was carried out using blood. These receptors originate from a woman in her twenties or thirties with Graves' hyperthyroidism that later progressed to Graves' ophthalmopathy.

J is TRBJ2-4 and V is TRBV2; D uncertain. The CDR3 contains 15 residues. Trimming left V 2 bases short and J 0 bases short, with 8 bases between. In germline, CDR1 is SNHLY, CDR2 FYNNEI. This CDR3 reads CASSESPLAKNIQYF. The CDR3 DNA reads TGTGCCAGCAGTGAATCACCTCTAGCCAAAAACATTCAGTACTTC.

The chain combines TRBV30 with TRBJ2-3; unclear D gene. Trimming left V 3 bases short and J 4 bases short, with 26 bases between. The CDR3 length is 18 residues. Germline V gives CDR1 GTSNPN, CDR2 SVGIG (reference sequence). The CDR3 bases are TGTGCCTGGAGCGGATACCCGATTGGACCCCGGTTCCCAGATACGCAGTATTTT. This codes for CAWSGYPIGPRFPDTQYF.